The present TCR beta chain was sequenced within a study of CD8 T cells in ankylosing spondylitis. V dropped 0 bases and J dropped 4; count of bases not matched to a gene: 3. Per germline, CDR1 SGHRS and CDR2 YFSETQ. The CDR3 covers 15 residues. In TCRdb, the 5' RACE reads were re-called with MiXCR into one record per CDR3 protein. Of about 130,000 distinct CDR3 sequences in the sample, 5.5% to 7.5% were seen once. This clonotype was observed many times. The receptor was derived from a female donor with ankylosing spondylitis or in good health (not recorded which). The chain joins TRBV5-1 to TRBJ1-5; TRBD1 aligns across 8 bases. Sequenced input: blood, either unsorted or a sorted T cell fraction (not recorded which). CDR3 sequence: CASSLGQGHNQPQHF. Here the CDR3 DNA reads TGCGCCAGCAGCTTGGGACAGGGGCATAATCAGCCCCAGCATTTT.